The clone carrying this T cell receptor beta chain was observed many times. When ophthalmopathy did not progress within 18 months, Graves' hyperthyroidism was considered stable. Lactation, pregnancy, other autoimmune disease or uncontrolled infection led to exclusion of patients. The investigators amplified TCR beta CDR3 regions from RNA transcripts. HTBI primers were used for first-round RT-PCR of the TCR CDR3. MiXCR, run by TCRdb on the multiplex PCR reads, gives a single entry per CDR3 protein. The sample includes around 300,000 distinct CDR3 sequences, about 14% seen only once; the top ten take under 30%. Germline CDR1 reads SQVTM; CDR2 reads ANQGSEA. With 1 base removed from V and 1 base from J, the gap between germline ends came to 10 bases. This CDR3 region has 14 residues. The data stem from a study of T cells in Graves' hyperthyroidism and ophthalmopathy.

The chain links TRBV29-1 to TRBJ2-5; weak D call: TRBD1 (5 bases). The receptor was isolated from a woman in her 30s with Graves' hyperthyroidism. Sequenced input: blood. In DNA, the CDR3 is TGCAGCGTTGAAGGGGGCCTAGTCCAAGAGACCCAGTACTTC. Protein sequence: CSVEGGLVQETQYF.